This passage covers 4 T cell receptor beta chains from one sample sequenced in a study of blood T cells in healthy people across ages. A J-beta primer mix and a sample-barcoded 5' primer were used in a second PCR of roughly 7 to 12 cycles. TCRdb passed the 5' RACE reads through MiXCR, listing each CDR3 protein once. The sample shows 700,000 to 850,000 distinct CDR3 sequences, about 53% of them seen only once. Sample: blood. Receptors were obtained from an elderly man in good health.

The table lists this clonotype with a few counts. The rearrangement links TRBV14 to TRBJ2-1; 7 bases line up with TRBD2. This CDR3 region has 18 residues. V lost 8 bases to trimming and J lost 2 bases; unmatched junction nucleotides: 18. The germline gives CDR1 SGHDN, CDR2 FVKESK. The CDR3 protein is CASSPGYNGRIAYNEQFF. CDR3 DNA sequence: TGTGCCAGCTCTCCAGGGTATAACGGGAGGATCGCCTACAATGAGCAGTTCTTC.

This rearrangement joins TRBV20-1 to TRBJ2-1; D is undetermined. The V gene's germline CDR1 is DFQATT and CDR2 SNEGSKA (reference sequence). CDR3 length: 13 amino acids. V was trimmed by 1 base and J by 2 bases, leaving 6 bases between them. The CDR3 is CSARGNPYNEQFF. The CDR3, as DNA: TGCAGTGCTAGAGGCAATCCCTACAATGAGCAGTTCTTC.

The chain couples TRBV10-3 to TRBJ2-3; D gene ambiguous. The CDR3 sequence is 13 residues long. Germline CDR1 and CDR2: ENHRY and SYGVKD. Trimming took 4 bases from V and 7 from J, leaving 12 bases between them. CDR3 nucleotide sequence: TGTGCCATCAGTGCCACATTGGAAAATACGCAGTATTTT. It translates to CAISATLENTQYF.

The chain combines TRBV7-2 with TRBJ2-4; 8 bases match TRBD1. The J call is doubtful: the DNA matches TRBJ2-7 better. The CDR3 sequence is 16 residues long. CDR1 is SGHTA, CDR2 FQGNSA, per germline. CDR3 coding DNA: TGTGCCAGCAGCTTACCCCCGGGACAGGTCTCCTACGAGCAGTACTTC. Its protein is CASSLPPGQVSYEQYF.